This TCR beta chain was sequenced for a study of T-cell reconstitution after alpha-beta-depleted transplantation in children. This clonotype was seen ten or more times. At one of its ends the junction is not consistent with the germline gene, which may arise from a read error. Unique molecular identifiers were used in preparing the TCRbeta library. A single record per CDR3 protein comes from TCRdb applying MiXCR to the PCR reads. The table shows about 480,000 distinct CDR3 sequences, with roughly an eighth occurring only once. This CDR3 has 14 residues. CDR1 and CDR2 (germline): SEHNR, FQNEAQ (reference sequence).

The sequence was collected from a human donor who donated a stem cell graft to a child with combined immunodeficiency. Specimen: PBMCs from the stem cell graft donor, collected from the stem cell graft. This chain uses TRBV7-9 with TRBJ1-4; TRBD1 aligns across 9 bases. The CDR3 is CASSLGQGSEKLFF. CDR3 DNA: TGTGCTAGCAGCTTAGGACAGGGGAGCGAAAAACTGTTTTTT.